These 23 T cell receptor beta chains came from one sample sequenced in a study of T cell responses to AZD1222 COVID-19 vaccine. The repertoire was sequenced with immunoSEQ multiplex PCR; TCRdb's copy has only in-frame clones and lacks some. The data contain roughly 98,000 clones, roughly 92% of them singletons. The specimen was peripheral blood, collected on day 0 of AZD1222 vaccination. These receptors were taken from an adult in good health.

The J gene is TRBJ1-5, the V gene TRBV10-3, with 11 bases lining up with TRBD1. Germline loops: CDR1 ENHRY, CDR2 SYGVKD. The ends lost 10 bases at V and 6 bases at J; junction bases unmatched: 14. This CDR3 spans 16 amino acids. DNA for the CDR3: TGTGCCACAGCATCACGGACAGGGGGCGCGGGTCAGCCCCAGCATTTT. Its protein is CATASRTGGAGQPQHF.

The table lists this clone with a few counts. The J gene is TRBJ1-4, the V gene TRBV4-3, with TRBD1 as a possible D gene (5 bases). This CDR3 region has 15 residues. V dropped 0 bases and J dropped 7 bases, with 12 bases sitting between them. Germline CDR1 LGHNA, CDR2 YSLEER. As DNA, the CDR3 is TGCGCCAGCAGCCAAGAGCCAGGGAAAGGTGAAAAACTGTTTTTT. Protein sequence: CASSQEPGKGEKLFF.

This chain joins TRBV19 and TRBJ1-1; D may be TRBD1 (5 bases). CDR3 length: 16 amino acids. Germline CDR1 reads LNHDA; CDR2 reads SQIVND (reference sequence). The germline V and J ends were trimmed by 0 bases and 0 bases, with 11 bases remaining between them. For the CDR3, the DNA is TGTGCCAGTAGTATAGATCTAGGGGCGATGAACACTGAAGCTTTCTTT. It specifies CASSIDLGAMNTEAFF.

The V and J genes are TRBV4-1 and TRBJ1-4, with 7 bases matching TRBD1. The CDR3 sequence is 19 residues long. J lost 7 bases, V lost 2 bases, and 19 bases had no gene match. CDR1 MGHRA and CDR2 YSYEKL come from the germline V gene. This CDR3 is CASSQSGPTAAHRGEKLFF. CDR3 sequence (DNA): TGCGCCAGCAGCCAATCGGGGCCAACAGCCGCTCACAGGGGTGAAAAACTGTTTTTT.

The CDR3 bases are TGTGCCAGCAGCACCTCTGGTACGACGGGCTATAACTATGGCTACACCTTC. Protein product: CASSTSGTTGYNYGYTF. This chain connects TRBV7-9 to TRBJ1-2; unclear D gene. Germline V gene lookup returns CDR1 SEHNR and CDR2 FQNEAQ (reference sequence). The CDR3 runs to 17 residues. V lost 5 bases to trimming and J lost 1 base, with 20 bases between them.

V is TRBV28 and J is TRBJ1-1; D remains ambiguous. The CDR3 totals 16 residues. Germline values: CDR1 MDHEN, CDR2 SYDVKM. Trimming stripped 8 bases from V and 0 bases from J, with 19 bases between. The CDR3 coding sequence is TGTGCCAGCTGCCCTAAAATCCCTCCAGTGAACACTGAAGCTTTCTTT. Translating gives CASCPKIPPVNTEAFF.

This CDR3 is CAISESRQTGTEAFF. In nucleotides, the CDR3 is TGTGCCATCAGTGAGTCGAGGCAGACGGGCACTGAAGCTTTCTTT. J is TRBJ1-1 and V is TRBV10-3, with D unresolved. V lost 0 bases and J 4 bases, leaving 12 bases between the germline ends. The CDR3 is made up of 15 amino acids. Germline CDR1 and CDR2: ENHRY and SYGVKD.

The V call is TRBV6-4, the J call TRBJ2-7; perhaps TRBD2 as D (6 bases). The V gene's germline CDR1 is MRHNA and CDR2 SNTAGT. The V end lost 6 bases, the J end lost 0 bases, and 15 bases lay between the germline ends. The CDR3 sequence is 15 residues long. The CDR3 coding sequence is TGTGCCAGCAGCCCCGGGACTCCCGACTCCTACGAGCAGTACTTC. Protein product: CASSPGTPDSYEQYF.

The CDR3 bases are TGTGCCAGCGTCAAACCCCAGGGGGCCTATGGCTACACCTTC. Protein sequence: CASVKPQGAYGYTF. The chain employs TRBV28 and TRBJ1-2; 8 bases are shared with TRBD1. CDR1 MDHEN and CDR2 SYDVKM come from the germline V gene. The J segment lost 4 bases and the V segment lost 8 bases, leaving 9 bases of the junction unmatched. The CDR3 is 14 amino acids.

This chain joins TRBV7-6 and TRBJ2-1; D possibly corresponds to TRBD1 (9 bases). Per the germline V gene, CDR1 is SGHVS and CDR2 is FNYEAQ. Trimming took off 5 bases at V and 0 bases at J, with 23 bases between the two ends. The CDR3 consists of 19 residues. DNA for the CDR3: TGTGCCAGCAGCGAAAACAGGGGGCTCAGCGGGAGCTCCTACAATGAGCAGTTCTTC. This encodes CASSENRGLSGSSYNEQFF. Full variable domain (rest looked up from reference TRBV7-6 and TRBJ2-1): GAGVSQSPRYKVTKRGQDVALRCDPISGHVSLYWYRQALGQGPEFLTYFNYEAQQDKSGLPNDRFSAERPEGSISTLTIQRTEQRDSAMYRCASSENRGLSGSSYNEQFFGPGTRLTVL.

V usage is TRBV28 and J usage is TRBJ1-1; D may be TRBD1 (6 bases). The germline V gene has CDR1 MDHEN and CDR2 SYDVKM. The V end lost 5 bases, the J end lost 4 bases, and 14 bases lay between the germline ends. The CDR3 has 14 residues. CDR3 DNA sequence: TGTGCCAGCAGTATAAGTACCAGGGGCACTGAAGCTTTCTTT. Its protein product is CASSISTRGTEAFF. The variable domain in full, completed from reference TRBV28 and TRBJ1-1, reads DVKVTQSSRYLVKRTGEKVFLECVQDMDHENMFWYRQDPGLGLRLIYFSYDVKMKEKGDIPEGYSVSREKKERFSLILESASTNQTSMYLCASSISTRGTEAFFGQGTRLTVV.

The chain combines TRBV18 with TRBJ2-7; 12 bases fit TRBD1. The CDR3 runs to 14 residues. Unmatched junction bases numbered 3, after V lost 3 bases and J lost 6 bases. Germline loops: CDR1 KGHSH, CDR2 LQKENI. The CDR3, as DNA: TGTGCCAGCTCACCGGGACAGGGGGCGCCCGAGCAGTACTTC. Protein sequence: CASSPGQGAPEQYF.

V and J are TRBV7-3 and TRBJ2-1; TRBD1 agrees at 9 bases. Germline CDR1 is SGHTA and CDR2 is FQGTGA. The V and J ends lost 3 bases and 7 bases, in that order; junction bases with no gene match: 4. The CDR3 consists of 14 residues. CDR3 region: CASSLDRGGNEQFF. CDR3 bases: TGTGCCAGCAGCTTGGACAGGGGCGGGAATGAGCAGTTCTTC.

The chain uses TRBV6-2 or TRBV6-3 and TRBJ1-5, with D possibly matching TRBD1 (5 bases). Germline V gene sequence: CDR1 MNHEY, CDR2 SVGEGT. V lost 2 bases to trimming and J lost 1 base, with 12 bases between them. The CDR3 extends over 16 amino acids. In DNA form, the CDR3 reads TGTGCCAGCAGTTACCTAGGAGGGGTAAGCAATCAGCCCCAGCATTTT. It encodes CASSYLGGVSNQPQHF.

The table lists this clone with a count of one. The V call is TRBV4-2, the J call TRBJ1-3, with D hard to call. CDR1 is LGHNA, CDR2 YNFKEQ, per germline. This CDR3 spans 14 amino acids. Trimming shortened V by 0 bases and J by 7 bases, and 10 bases separated the two germline ends. The CDR3 nucleotides are TGTGCCAGCAGCCAAGATGGAACAGTGAACACCATATATTTT. It codes for CASSQDGTVNTIYF.

This rearrangement joins TRBV10-3 to TRBJ1-2; TRBD1 aligns across 7 bases. CDR1 and CDR2 from the germline V gene are ENHRY and SYGVKD. The junction had 8 bases not matched to a gene; V was cut back by 8 bases and J by 2 bases. The CDR3 length is 14 residues. CDR3 region: CAIFRTGENYGYTF. CDR3 coding DNA: TGTGCCATCTTCCGGACAGGAGAAAACTATGGCTACACCTTC.

The chain carries TRBV6-1 and TRBJ1-1, with D possibly TRBD1 on 5 matching bases. Germline CDR1 reads MNHNS; CDR2 reads SASEGT. The CDR3 length is 19 residues. V shed 3 bases and J shed 5 bases, with 28 bases lying between them. This CDR3 is CASSDLGSFRVTDWTEAFF. For the CDR3, the DNA is TGTGCCAGCAGTGATCTTGGAAGTTTCAGGGTCACTGACTGGACTGAAGCTTTCTTT.

The chain recombines TRBV12-3 or TRBV12-4 with TRBJ2-7, with D hard to call. This CDR3 is built from 13 residues. V lost 2 bases and J lost 2, with 7 bases in between. CDR3 region: CASSLNIAYEQYF. Here the CDR3 DNA reads TGTGCCAGCAGTTTAAACATTGCCTACGAGCAGTACTTC.

This sequence joins TRBV29-1 and TRBJ1-2, with TRBD1 as a possible D gene (5 bases). V shed 5 bases and J shed 7 bases, with 17 bases lying between them. In germline, CDR1 is SQVTM, CDR2 ANQGSEA. The CDR3 is 13 residues long. The CDR3 bases are TGCAGCGTTACCGGTGATGAGCAGGGTGGCTACACCTTC. Its translation is CSVTGDEQGGYTF.

This chain joins TRBV10-3 and TRBJ2-7; 7 bases line up with TRBD2. The CDR3 covers 14 residues. After removal of 0 bases from V and 1 base from J, the junction contained 0 bases not matched to a gene. CDR1 ENHRY and CDR2 SYGVKD come from the germline V gene. The CDR3 region has the DNA TGTGCCATCAGTGAGTCTAGCGGGTCCTACGAGCAGTACTTC. Its translation is CAISESSGSYEQYF.

This rearrangement joins TRBV9 to TRBJ1-3, with D uncertain. Per germline, CDR1 SGDLS and CDR2 YYNGEE. The CDR3 is made up of 14 amino acids. V gave up 4 bases and J gave up 4 bases, with 12 bases separating them. The CDR3 is CASSTQTRGNTIYF. The CDR3 DNA reads as TGTGCCAGCAGCACACAGACCCGCGGAAACACCATATATTTT.

About this clone itself: The sample holds other DNA sequences that translate to the same CDR3. The V call is TRBV5-1, the J call TRBJ2-7; 7 bases map to TRBD1. Germline-derived CDR1 and CDR2 are SGHRS and YFSETQ. The CDR3 has 14 residues. V lost 0 bases and J lost 0; bases outside the gene matches: 0. The CDR3 protein is CASSLAGGSYEQYF. In nucleotides, the CDR3 is TGCGCCAGCAGCTTGGCAGGGGGCTCCTACGAGCAGTACTTC.

The chain employs TRBV4-1 and TRBJ1-5; 9 bases fit TRBD1. Germline loops: CDR1 MGHRA, CDR2 YSYEKL. V lost 4 bases and J lost 6; bases outside the gene matches: 7. CDR3 length equals 15 residues. DNA for the CDR3: TGCGCCAGCAGCCCCGGGGACAGGGTAGCTCAGCCCCAGCATTTT. Amino acid sequence: CASSPGDRVAQPQHF.